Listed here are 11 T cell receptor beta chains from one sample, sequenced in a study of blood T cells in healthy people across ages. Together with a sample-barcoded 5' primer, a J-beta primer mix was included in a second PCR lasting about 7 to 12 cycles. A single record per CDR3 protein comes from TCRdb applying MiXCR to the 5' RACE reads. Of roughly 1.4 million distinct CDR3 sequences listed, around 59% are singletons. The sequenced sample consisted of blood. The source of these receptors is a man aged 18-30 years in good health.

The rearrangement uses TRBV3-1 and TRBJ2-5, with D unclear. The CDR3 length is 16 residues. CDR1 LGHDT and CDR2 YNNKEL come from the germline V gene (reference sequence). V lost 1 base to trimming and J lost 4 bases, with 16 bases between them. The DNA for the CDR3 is TGTGCCAGCAGCCAAGTCCGGAATTTTGGCGGAGAGACCCAGTACTTC. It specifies CASSQVRNFGGETQYF.

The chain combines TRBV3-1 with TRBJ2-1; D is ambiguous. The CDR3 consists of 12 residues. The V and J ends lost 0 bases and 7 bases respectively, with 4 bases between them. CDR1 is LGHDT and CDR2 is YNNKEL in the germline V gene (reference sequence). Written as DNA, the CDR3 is TGTGCCAGCAGCCAAGAATTAAATGAGCAGTTCTTC. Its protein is CASSQELNEQFF.

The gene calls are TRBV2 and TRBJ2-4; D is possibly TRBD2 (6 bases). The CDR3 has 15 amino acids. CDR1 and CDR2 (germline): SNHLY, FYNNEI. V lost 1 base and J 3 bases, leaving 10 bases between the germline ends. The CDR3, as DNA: TGTGCCAGCAGTGAAGATCCGGGGGACAAAAACATTCAGTACTTC. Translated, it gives CASSEDPGDKNIQYF.

The CDR3 here is CATSDGGQGRTDTQYF. The DNA of the CDR3 is TGTGCCACCAGTGACGGGGGACAGGGCCGAACAGATACGCAGTATTTT. The chain carries TRBV24-1 and TRBJ2-3, with TRBD1 identical over 9 bases. CDR1 is KGHDR, CDR2 SFDVKD, per germline. This CDR3 contains 16 residues. V lost 4 bases, J lost 3 bases, and 7 bases stayed unmatched.

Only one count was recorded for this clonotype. CDR3 region: CAIKTEKASMNTEAFF. CDR3 in DNA: TGTGCCATCAAAACGGAGAAGGCAAGCATGAACACTGAAGCTTTCTTT. V gene TRBV10-3 combines with J gene TRBJ1-1, with D unclear. Trimming took off 7 bases at V and 0 bases at J, with 18 bases between the two ends. The germline V gene has CDR1 ENHRY and CDR2 SYGVKD. This CDR3 is built from 16 residues.

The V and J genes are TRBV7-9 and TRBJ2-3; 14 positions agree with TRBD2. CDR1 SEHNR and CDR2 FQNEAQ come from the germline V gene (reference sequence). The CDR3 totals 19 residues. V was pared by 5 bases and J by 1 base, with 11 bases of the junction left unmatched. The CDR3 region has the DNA TGTGCCAGCAGCACGGTGGGGACTAGCGGGGGAAAACGCACAGATACGCAGTATTTT. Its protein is CASSTVGTSGGKRTDTQYF.

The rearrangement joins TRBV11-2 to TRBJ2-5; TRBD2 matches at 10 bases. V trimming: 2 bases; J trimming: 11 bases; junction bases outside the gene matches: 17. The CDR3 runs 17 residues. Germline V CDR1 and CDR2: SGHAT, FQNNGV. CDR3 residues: CASSLYPLAGDRNEQYF. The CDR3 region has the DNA TGTGCCAGCAGCTTATACCCCCTAGCGGGAGATAGGAATGAGCAGTACTTC.

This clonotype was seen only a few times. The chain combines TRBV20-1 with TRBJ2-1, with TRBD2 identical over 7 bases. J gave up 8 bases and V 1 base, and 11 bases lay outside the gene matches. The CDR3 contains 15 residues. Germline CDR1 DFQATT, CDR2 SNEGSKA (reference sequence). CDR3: CSARGGGAGSYEQFF. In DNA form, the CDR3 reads TGCAGTGCTAGAGGGGGGGGAGCGGGCTCGTATGAGCAGTTCTTC.

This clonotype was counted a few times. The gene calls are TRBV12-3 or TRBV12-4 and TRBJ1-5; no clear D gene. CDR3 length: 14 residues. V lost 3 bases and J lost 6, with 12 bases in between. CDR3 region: CASSFGIGVQPQHF. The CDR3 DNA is TGTGCCAGCAGTTTCGGAATAGGCGTTCAGCCCCAGCATTTT.

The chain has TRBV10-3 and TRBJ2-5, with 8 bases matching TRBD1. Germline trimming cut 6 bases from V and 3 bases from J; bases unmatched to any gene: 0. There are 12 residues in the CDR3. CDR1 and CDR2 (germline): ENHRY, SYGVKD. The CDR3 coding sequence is TGTGCCATCAGGGACAGGGAAGAGACCCAGTACTTC. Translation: CAIRDREETQYF.

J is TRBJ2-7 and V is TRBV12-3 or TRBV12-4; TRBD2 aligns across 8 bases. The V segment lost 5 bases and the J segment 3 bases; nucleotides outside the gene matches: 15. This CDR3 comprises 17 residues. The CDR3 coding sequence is TGTGCCAGCAGTGGCCACACCTCGGCCAGCGGGAGCTACGAGCAGTACTTC. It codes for CASSGHTSASGSYEQYF.